The source of this T cell receptor (beta chain) is a study of cytomegalovirus exposure and HLA in healthy donors. This CDR3 contains 12 residues. The V gene's germline CDR1 is MDHEN and CDR2 SYDVKM. Trimming removed 6 bases at V and 7 bases at J, with 12 bases between. PCR employed 60 Vbeta and 13 Jbeta primers. Here immunoSEQ multiplex PCR was the method, and the copy in TCRdb shows in-frame clones only, minus some. The repertoire consists of 130,000 to 150,000 clones, with 73% occurring once and the leading ten covering roughly an eighth. This receptor was obtained from a human donor in good health. This chain joins TRBV28 and TRBJ1-1; TRBD1 might be the D (5 bases). The source material was PBMCs. CDR3 residues: CASRPRAREAFF. In DNA, the CDR3 is TGTGCCAGCAGGCCCAGGGCCCGTGAAGCTTTCTTT. Full variable domain (remainder filled in from reference TRBV28 and TRBJ1-1): DVKVTQSSRYLVKRTGEKVFLECVQDMDHENMFWYRQDPGLGLRLIYFSYDVKMKEKGDIPEGYSVSREKKERFSLILESASTNQTSMYLCASRPRAREAFFGQGTRLTVV.